A selection of T cell receptor beta chains follows, all from one sample in a study of blood T cell repertoires in COVID-19. The method was immunoSEQ multiplex PCR; TCRdb's version includes in-frame clones alone and lacks a portion of them. The sample has roughly 29,000 clones; around 72% are singletons. The sequenced material came from peripheral blood. Source of these receptors: a boy aged 2-15 years with active or convalescent COVID-19. Each CDR3 is given without its conserved first and last residue.

v_call: TRBV30; j_call: TRBJ1-4; cdr3_aa: AWRQGDLKKLF
v_call: TRBV27; j_call: TRBJ2-5; cdr3_aa: ASSLYGRSGETQY
v_call: TRBV7-9; j_call: TRBJ2-1; cdr3_aa: ASSYGSELPEQF
v_call: TRBV2; j_call: TRBJ2-2; cdr3_aa: ASSVGRNTGELF
v_call: TRBV28; j_call: TRBJ1-1; cdr3_aa: ASSITGMNTEAF
v_call: TRBV6-5; j_call: TRBJ2-7; cdr3_aa: ASGLAGVLSYEQY
v_call: TRBV9; j_call: TRBJ2-7; cdr3_aa: ASAGPSSYEQY
v_call: TRBV20-1; j_call: TRBJ2-3; cdr3_aa: SAGRTDTQY
v_call: TRBV6-6; j_call: TRBJ1-5; cdr3_aa: ASSPTGTGPYSNQPQH
v_call: TRBV29-1; j_call: TRBJ2-3; cdr3_aa: SVEGPTRTDTQY
v_call: TRBV29-1; j_call: TRBJ2-1; cdr3_aa: SVPTGTSGDLKYEQF
v_call: TRBV11-2; j_call: TRBJ1-2; cdr3_aa: ASSLGGLRGYGYT
v_call: TRBV19; j_call: TRBJ1-5; cdr3_aa: ASSINGMDYQPQH
v_call: TRBV19; j_call: TRBJ2-7; cdr3_aa: ASSKRDSSGYEQY
v_call: TRBV6-5; j_call: TRBJ1-1; cdr3_aa: ASGQGEAF
v_call: TRBV5-1; j_call: TRBJ2-3; cdr3_aa: ASSLQGTVFSSTDTQY
v_call: TRBV6-5; j_call: TRBJ2-7; cdr3_aa: ASTQDRPTPYEQY
v_call: TRBV5-8; j_call: TRBJ1-2; cdr3_aa: ASSLSGTDHGYT
v_call: TRBV6-2/TRBV6-3; j_call: TRBJ2-4; cdr3_aa: ASSYRGQWDIQY
v_call: TRBV6-5; j_call: TRBJ2-5; cdr3_aa: ASSYSLAGGQETQY
v_call: TRBV2; j_call: TRBJ1-5; cdr3_aa: ASTMTGHSNQPQH
v_call: TRBV28; j_call: TRBJ2-1; cdr3_aa: ASSFLTAGGPISYNEQF
v_call: TRBV20-1; j_call: TRBJ1-1; cdr3_aa: SASPSGQGNTEAF
v_call: TRBV5-1; j_call: TRBJ1-2; cdr3_aa: ASSLNRAYGYT
v_call: TRBV5-5; j_call: TRBJ1-1; cdr3_aa: ASSLEGVGNTEAF
v_call: TRBV7-9; j_call: TRBJ1-2; cdr3_aa: ASSTSRGTGDHGYT
v_call: TRBV18; j_call: TRBJ1-5; cdr3_aa: ASSRDRSQPQH
v_call: TRBV5-6; j_call: TRBJ2-7; cdr3_aa: ASSLTPYEQY
v_call: TRBV14; j_call: TRBJ2-1; cdr3_aa: ASSRQPGLSHNEQF
v_call: TRBV4-2; j_call: TRBJ2-1; cdr3_aa: ASSRPGGDYEQF
v_call: TRBV7-8; j_call: TRBJ1-5; cdr3_aa: ASSLGTGESQPQH
v_call: TRBV11-2; j_call: TRBJ2-3; cdr3_aa: ASSFRARIFTDTQY
v_call: TRBV6-6; j_call: TRBJ1-1; cdr3_aa: ASSYSGGGTEAF
v_call: TRBV29-1; j_call: TRBJ2-7; cdr3_aa: SVEGTGGTYEQY